This T cell receptor beta chain was recovered during a study of blood T cell repertoires in COVID-19. Study context: From the United States, Italy and Spain came samples of acute and convalescent COVID-19. The analysed material was cDNA or gDNA that came from T cells, B-cell-depleted T cells, or PBMCs.

This clone was observed a handful of times. TCRdb's table, derived via immunoSEQ multiplex PCR, lists solely in-frame clones and lacks some. This sample carries 50,000 to 70,000 clones, approximately 87% of them seen once, and the ten largest clones take approximately 6.9%. The source is a man in his 60s with active or convalescent COVID-19. Sequenced material: peripheral blood.

CDR3 protein: CASRKGQGGEQYF. The CDR3 DNA reads TGTGCCAGCAGAAAGGGACAGGGGGGGGAGCAGTACTTC. The gene calls are TRBV28 and TRBJ2-7; 11 nucleotides line up with TRBD1. V trimming: 6 bases; J trimming: 7 bases; junction bases outside the gene matches: 5. The CDR3 covers 13 residues. Germline CDR1 reads MDHEN; CDR2 reads SYDVKM.